This TCR beta chain is from a study of blood T cell repertoires in COVID-19. V was trimmed by 1 base and J by 7 bases, leaving 8 bases between them. Germline V gene lookup returns CDR1 SGHRS and CDR2 YFSETQ. The CDR3 totals 12 residues. Sequenced by immunoSEQ multiplex PCR; TCRdb stores in-frame clones only, minus some. The sample contains tens of thousands of clones, roughly 90% of which appear only once. This chain joins TRBV5-1 and TRBJ1-2; D is unresolved. The sample taken for sequencing was peripheral blood. This TCR came from a human donor with active COVID-19. The donor label of this sample is uncertain. DNA of the CDR3: TGCGCCAGCAGCTTGTATGAGGGTGGCTACACCTTC. Translation: CASSLYEGGYTF.